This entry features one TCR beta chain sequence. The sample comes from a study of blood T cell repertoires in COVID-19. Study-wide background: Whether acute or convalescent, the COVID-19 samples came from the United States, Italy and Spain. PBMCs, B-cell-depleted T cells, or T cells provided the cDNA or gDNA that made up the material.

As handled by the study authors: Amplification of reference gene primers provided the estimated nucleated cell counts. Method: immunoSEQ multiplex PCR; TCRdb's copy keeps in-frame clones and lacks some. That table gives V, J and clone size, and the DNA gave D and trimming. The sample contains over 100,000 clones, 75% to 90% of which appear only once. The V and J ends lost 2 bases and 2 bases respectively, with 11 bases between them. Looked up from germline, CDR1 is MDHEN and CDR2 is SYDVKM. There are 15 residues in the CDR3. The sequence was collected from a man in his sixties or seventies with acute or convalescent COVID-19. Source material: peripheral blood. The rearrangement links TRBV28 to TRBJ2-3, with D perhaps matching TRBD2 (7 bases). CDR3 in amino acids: CASSLRGAITDTQYF. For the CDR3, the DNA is TGTGCCAGCAGTTTACGGGGGGCTATCACAGATACGCAGTATTTT. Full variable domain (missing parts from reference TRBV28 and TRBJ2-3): DVKVTQSSRYLVKRTGEKVFLECVQDMDHENMFWYRQDPGLGLRLIYFSYDVKMKEKGDIPEGYSVSREKKERFSLILESASTNQTSMYLCASSLRGAITDTQYFGPGTRLTVL.